The TCR beta chain described here comes from a study of T cell responses to AZD1222 COVID-19 vaccine. Regarding the study as a whole: Sampled repertoires all dated from after the peak T cell response. A reported finding is that nearly half of spike-specific TCRs target unmutated variant regions. Two AZD1222 doses significantly raised spike-specific TCR breadth and depth over controls.

V shed 3 bases and J shed 5 bases, with 16 bases lying between them. CDR3 size: 14 residues. Germline CDR1 reads DFQATT; CDR2 reads SNEGSKA (reference sequence). Comments on this clone: Its target is unknown.

Measured with immunoSEQ multiplex PCR; TCRdb has only the in-frame clones, and not every one. The table records about 150,000 clones, 90% to 95% of them present only once. The origin of this receptor is an adult in good health. This rearrangement joins TRBV20-1 to TRBJ1-1; tentative D call: TRBD1 (6 bases). Material: peripheral blood, obtained on day 0 of AZD1222 vaccination. This CDR3 reads CSASVGGAGTEAFF. The CDR3 nucleotides read TGCAGTGCTAGTGTTGGGGGGGCTGGTACTGAAGCTTTCTTT.